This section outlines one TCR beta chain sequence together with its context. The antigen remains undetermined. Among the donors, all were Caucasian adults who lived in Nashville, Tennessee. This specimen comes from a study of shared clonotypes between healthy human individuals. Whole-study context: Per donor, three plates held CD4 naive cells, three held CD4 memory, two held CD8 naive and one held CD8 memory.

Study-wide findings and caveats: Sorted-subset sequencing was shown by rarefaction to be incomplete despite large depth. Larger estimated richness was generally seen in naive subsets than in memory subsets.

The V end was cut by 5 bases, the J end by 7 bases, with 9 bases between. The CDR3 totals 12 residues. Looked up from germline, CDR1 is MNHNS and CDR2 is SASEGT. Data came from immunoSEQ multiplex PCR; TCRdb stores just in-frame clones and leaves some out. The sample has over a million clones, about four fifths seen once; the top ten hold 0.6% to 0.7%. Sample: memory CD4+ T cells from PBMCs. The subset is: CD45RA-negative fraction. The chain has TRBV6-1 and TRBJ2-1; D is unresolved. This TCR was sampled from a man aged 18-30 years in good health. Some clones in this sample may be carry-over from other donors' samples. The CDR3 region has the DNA TGTGCCAGCAGTCCGCGGTGGAATGAGCAGTTCTTC. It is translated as CASSPRWNEQFF.